This note documents a single T cell receptor beta chain sequence. Antigen specificity is unknown. The germline V gene has CDR1 LNHNV and CDR2 YYDKDF (reference sequence). V was cut by 1 base and J by 1 base, with 13 bases left in between. The CDR3 consists of 16 residues. This entry comes from a study of T cell responses to AZD1222 COVID-19 vaccine. Here immunoSEQ multiplex PCR was the method, and the copy in TCRdb shows in-frame clones only, minus some. The top ten clones hold 10% of a sample with just under 90,000 clones, about 86% of them seen once. Overall study findings and caveats: Compared with day 0, the breadth and depth of the Spike-specific TCR repertoire rose significantly after two doses of AZD1222. Females made up more of the donors, who were largely white British, and clonal diversity may have come out too low. Repertoire sampling happened only post peak T cell response. CD4 TCRs associated with vaccination spanned spike, dominating at 160-218 and 743-854.

The sample here was peripheral blood, taken on day 0 of MenACWY control vaccination. V and J are TRBV15 and TRBJ1-2; tentatively, D is TRBD1 (5 bases). The source of this sequence is an adult in good health. The CDR3 DNA is TGTGCCACCAGCAGAGGGGGCGGGGAAGATAACTATGGCTACACCTTC. This gives the protein CATSRGGGEDNYGYTF.